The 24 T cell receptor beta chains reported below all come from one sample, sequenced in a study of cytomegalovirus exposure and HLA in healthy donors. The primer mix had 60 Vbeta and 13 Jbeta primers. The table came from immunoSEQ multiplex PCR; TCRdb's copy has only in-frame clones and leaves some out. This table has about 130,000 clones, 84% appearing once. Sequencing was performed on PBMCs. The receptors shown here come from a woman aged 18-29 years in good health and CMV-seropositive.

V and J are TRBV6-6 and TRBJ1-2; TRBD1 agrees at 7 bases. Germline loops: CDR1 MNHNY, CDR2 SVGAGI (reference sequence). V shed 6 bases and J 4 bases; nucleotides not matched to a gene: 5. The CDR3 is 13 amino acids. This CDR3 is CASSSDRIYGYTF. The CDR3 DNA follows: TGTGCCAGCAGCTCGGACAGGATCTATGGCTACACCTTC.

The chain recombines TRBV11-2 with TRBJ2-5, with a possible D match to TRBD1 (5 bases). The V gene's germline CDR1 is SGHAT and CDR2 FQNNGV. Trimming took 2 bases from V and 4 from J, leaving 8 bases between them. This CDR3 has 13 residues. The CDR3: CASSLQGRETQYF. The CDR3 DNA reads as TGTGCCAGCAGCTTACAGGGCAGAGAGACCCAGTACTTC.

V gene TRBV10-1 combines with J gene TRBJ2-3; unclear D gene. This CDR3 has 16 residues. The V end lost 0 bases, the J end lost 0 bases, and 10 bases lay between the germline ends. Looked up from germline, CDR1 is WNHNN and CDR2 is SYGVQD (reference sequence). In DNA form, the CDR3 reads TGCGCCAGCAGTGAGTCCTCTTATCCTAGCACAGATACGCAGTATTTT. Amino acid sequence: CASSESSYPSTDTQYF.

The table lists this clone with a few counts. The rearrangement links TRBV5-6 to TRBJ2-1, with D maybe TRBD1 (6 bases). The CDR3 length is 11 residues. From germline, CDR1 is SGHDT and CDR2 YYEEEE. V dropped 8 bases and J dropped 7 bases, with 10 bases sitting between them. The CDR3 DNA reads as TGTGCCAGTCTCCAGGGGAATGAGCAGTTCTTC. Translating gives CASLQGNEQFF.

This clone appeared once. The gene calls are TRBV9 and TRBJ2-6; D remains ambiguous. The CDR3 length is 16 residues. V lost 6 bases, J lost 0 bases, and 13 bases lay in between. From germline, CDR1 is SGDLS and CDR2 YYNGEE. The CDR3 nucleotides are TGTGCCAGCACCTCTACCCCCGTCTCTGGGGCCAACGTCCTGACTTTC. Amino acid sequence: CASTSTPVSGANVLTF. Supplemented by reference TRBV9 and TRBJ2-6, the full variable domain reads DSGVTQTPKHLITATGQRVTLRCSPRSGDLSVYWYQQSLDQGLQFLIQYYNGEERAKGNILERFSAQQFPDLHSELNLSSLELGDSALYFCASTSTPVSGANVLTFGAGSRLTVL.

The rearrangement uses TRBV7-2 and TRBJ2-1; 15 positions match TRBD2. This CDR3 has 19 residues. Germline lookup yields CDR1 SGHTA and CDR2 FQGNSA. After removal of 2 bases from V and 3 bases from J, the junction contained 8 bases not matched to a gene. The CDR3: CASSLRVGLAGGSYNEQFF. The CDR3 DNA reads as TGTGCCAGCAGCTTAAGGGTTGGACTAGCGGGGGGGAGCTACAATGAGCAGTTCTTC.

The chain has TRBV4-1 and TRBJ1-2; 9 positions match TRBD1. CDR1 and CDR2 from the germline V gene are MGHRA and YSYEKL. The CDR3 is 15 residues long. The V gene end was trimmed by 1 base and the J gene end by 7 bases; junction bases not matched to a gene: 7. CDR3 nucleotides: TGCGCCAGCAGCCAAGTCCGGGACAGGGTCTCTGGCTACACCTTC. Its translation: CASSQVRDRVSGYTF.

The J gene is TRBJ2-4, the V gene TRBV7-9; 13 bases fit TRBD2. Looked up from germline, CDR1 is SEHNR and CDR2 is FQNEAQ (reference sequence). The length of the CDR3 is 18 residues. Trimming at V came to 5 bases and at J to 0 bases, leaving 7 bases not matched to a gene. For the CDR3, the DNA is TGTGCCAGCAGCCCTAGACTAGCGGGGGGCGTAGCCAAAAACATTCAGTACTTC. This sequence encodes CASSPRLAGGVAKNIQYF.

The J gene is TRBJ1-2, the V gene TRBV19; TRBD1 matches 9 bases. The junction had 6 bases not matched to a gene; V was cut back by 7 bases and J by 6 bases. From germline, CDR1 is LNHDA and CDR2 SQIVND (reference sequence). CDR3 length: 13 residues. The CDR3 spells CASTPGQGNGYTF. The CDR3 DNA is TGTGCCAGTACCCCCGGACAGGGGAATGGCTACACCTTC.

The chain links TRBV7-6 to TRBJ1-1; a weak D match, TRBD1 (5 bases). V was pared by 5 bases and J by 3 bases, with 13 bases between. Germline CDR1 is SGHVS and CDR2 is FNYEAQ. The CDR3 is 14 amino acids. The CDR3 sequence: CASSKYPGDTEAFF. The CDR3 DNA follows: TGTGCCAGCAGCAAATATCCGGGGGACACTGAAGCTTTCTTT.

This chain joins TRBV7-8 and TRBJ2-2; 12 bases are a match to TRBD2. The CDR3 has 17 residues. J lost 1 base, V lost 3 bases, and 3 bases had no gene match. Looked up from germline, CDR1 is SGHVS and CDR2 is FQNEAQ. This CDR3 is CASSLTSGGWNTGELFF. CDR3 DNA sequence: TGTGCCAGCAGCTTGACTAGCGGGGGCTGGAACACCGGGGAGCTGTTTTTT.

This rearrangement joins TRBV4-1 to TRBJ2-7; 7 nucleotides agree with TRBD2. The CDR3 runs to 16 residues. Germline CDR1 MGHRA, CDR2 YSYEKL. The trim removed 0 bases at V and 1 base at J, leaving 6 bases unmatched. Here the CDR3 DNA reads TGCGCCAGCAGCCAAGATGACCTAGCGGAATCCTACGAGCAGTACTTC. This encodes CASSQDDLAESYEQYF.

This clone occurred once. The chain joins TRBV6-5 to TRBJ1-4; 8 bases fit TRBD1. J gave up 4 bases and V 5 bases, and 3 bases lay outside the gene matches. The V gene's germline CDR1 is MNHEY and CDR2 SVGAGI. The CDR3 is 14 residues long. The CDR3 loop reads CASSRDRSNEKLFF. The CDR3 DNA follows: TGTGCCAGCAGTAGGGACAGGAGTAATGAAAAACTGTTTTTT.

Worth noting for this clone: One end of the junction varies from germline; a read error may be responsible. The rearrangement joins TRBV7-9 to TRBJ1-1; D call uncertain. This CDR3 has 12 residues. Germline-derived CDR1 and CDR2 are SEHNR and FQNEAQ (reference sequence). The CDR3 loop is CSSSSLDTEAFF. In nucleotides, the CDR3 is TGTTCCAGCAGCTCCCTAGACACTGAAGCTTTCTTT.

The CDR3, as DNA: TGTGCCAGCAGCGCAGGACAGAGGTTCGAAGCTTTCTTT. Translating it yields CASSAGQRFEAFF. The V and J genes are TRBV7-9 and TRBJ1-1; a weak D match, TRBD1 (6 bases). Germline CDR1 reads SEHNR; CDR2 reads FQNEAQ (reference sequence). The V and J ends lost 5 bases and 8 bases respectively, with 15 bases between them. The CDR3 runs 13 residues.

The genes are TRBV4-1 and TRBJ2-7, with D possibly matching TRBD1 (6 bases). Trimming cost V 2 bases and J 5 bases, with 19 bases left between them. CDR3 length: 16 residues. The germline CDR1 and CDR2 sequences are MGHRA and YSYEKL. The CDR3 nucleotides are TGCGCCAGCAGCCAATTTGGGGGCTCGCGTGCGGACGAGCAGTACTTC. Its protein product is CASSQFGGSRADEQYF.

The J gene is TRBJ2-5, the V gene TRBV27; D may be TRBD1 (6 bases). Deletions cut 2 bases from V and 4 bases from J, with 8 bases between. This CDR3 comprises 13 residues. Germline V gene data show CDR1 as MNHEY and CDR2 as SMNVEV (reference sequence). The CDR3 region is CASSLGGTETQYF. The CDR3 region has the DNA TGTGCCAGCAGTTTAGGGGGCACAGAGACCCAGTACTTC.

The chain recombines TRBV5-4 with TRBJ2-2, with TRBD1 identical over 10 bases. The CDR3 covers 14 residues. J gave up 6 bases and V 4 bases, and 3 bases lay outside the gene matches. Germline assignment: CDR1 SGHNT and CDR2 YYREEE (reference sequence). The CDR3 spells CASSRDRGAGELFF. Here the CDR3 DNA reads TGTGCCAGCAGCCGGGACAGGGGAGCCGGGGAGCTGTTTTTT.

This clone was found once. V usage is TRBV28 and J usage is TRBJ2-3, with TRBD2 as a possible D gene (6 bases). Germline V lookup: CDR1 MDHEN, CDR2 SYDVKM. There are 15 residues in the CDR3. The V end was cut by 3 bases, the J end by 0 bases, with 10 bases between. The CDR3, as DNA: TGTGCCAGCAGTTTTGGGACTGGAAGCACAGATACGCAGTATTTT. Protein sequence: CASSFGTGSTDTQYF.

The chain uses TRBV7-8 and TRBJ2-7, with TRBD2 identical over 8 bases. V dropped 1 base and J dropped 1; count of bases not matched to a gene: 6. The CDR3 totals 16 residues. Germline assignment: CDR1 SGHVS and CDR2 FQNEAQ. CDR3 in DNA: TGTGCCAGCAGCTTAGACCTGCGGGGGGAATCCTACGAGCAGTACTTC. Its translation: CASSLDLRGESYEQYF. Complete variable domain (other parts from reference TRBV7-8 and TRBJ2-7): GAGVSQSPRYKVAKRGQDVALRCDPISGHVSLFWYQQALGQGPEFLTYFQNEAQLDKSGLPSDRFFAERPEGSVSTLKIQRTQQEDSAVYLCASSLDLRGESYEQYFGPGTRLTVT.

The CDR3 DNA follows: TGTGCCAGCAGTTTGAGGGGGCGTGTGGATTATGGCTACACCTTC. Translated, it gives CASSLRGRVDYGYTF. This rearrangement joins TRBV28 to TRBJ1-2; 7 nucleotides match TRBD1. Germline CDR1 MDHEN, CDR2 SYDVKM. J lost 5 bases, V lost 3 bases, and 9 bases had no gene match. The CDR3 is made up of 15 amino acids.

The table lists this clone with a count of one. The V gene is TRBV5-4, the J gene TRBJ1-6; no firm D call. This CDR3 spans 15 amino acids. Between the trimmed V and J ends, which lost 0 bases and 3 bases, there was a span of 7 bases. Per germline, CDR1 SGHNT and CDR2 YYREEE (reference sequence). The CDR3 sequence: CASSLAQVYNSPLHF. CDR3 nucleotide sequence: TGTGCCAGCAGCTTGGCCCAGGTCTATAATTCACCCCTCCACTTT.

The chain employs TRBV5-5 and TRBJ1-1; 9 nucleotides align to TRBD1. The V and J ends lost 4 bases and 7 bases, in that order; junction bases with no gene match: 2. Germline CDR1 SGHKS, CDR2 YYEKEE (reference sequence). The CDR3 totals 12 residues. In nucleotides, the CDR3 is TGTGCCAGCAGCGCGGACAGGGGTGAAGCTTTCTTT. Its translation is CASSADRGEAFF.

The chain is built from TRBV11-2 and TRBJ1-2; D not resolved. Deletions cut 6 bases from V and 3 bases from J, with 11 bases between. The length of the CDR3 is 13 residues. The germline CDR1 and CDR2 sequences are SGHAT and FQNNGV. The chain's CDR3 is CASSSSPDYGYTF. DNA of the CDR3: TGTGCCAGCAGTTCTTCTCCAGACTATGGCTACACCTTC.